Listed below are T cell receptor beta chains from one sample, sequenced in a study of PD-1 blockade in classical Hodgkin lymphoma. The method was immunoSEQ multiplex PCR; TCRdb's version includes in-frame clones alone and lacks a portion of them. The table shows around 5,000 clones, with more than 50% occurring only once. Sequencing used peripheral blood mononuclear cells (PBMCs), obtained at baseline. The source of these receptors is a human donor with classical Hodgkin lymphoma. CDR3s include the opening cysteine and the closing phenylalanine or tryptophan. D genes are given only for firm matches. Expanded clones are given a class, and other clones once, few, many or no size at all.

j_gene | d_gene | abundance | v_gene | CDR3nt | CDR3aa
TRBJ2-2 | . | . | TRBV5-6 | TGTGCCGGTCATAGCCAGTCCGGGGAGCTGTTTTTT | CAGHSQSGELFF
TRBJ1-2 | . | . | TRBV10-3 | TGTGCCATCAGTGGTGGTGACTATGGCTACACCTTC | CAISGGDYGYTF
TRBJ2-2 | TRBD1 | . | TRBV7-6 | TGTGCCAGCAGCCCCTTTGGGGCCCGGGACAGGGTTATCGGGGAGCTGTTTTTT | CASSPFGARDRVIGELFF
TRBJ1-1 | . | . | TRBV27 | TGTGCCAGCAGTCCCTACGGGGGGGTGAACACTGAAGCTTTCTTT | CASSPYGGVNTEAFF
TRBJ1-2 | TRBD1 | . | TRBV7-9 | TGTGCCAGCAGCCAAGGGGATGAGGGACAGTCAGCCTTC | CASSQGDEGQSAF
TRBJ1-4 | . | few | TRBV5-5 | TGTGCCAGCAGCCCCGAGGCGGGAAGTAATGAAAAACTGTTTTTT | CASSPEAGSNEKLFF
TRBJ2-7 | TRBD1 | few | TRBV7-6 | TGTGCTAGCAGCCCCGGGGGACAGGGCGACGAGCAGTACTTC | CASSPGGQGDEQYF
TRBJ2-2 | . | once | TRBV30 | TGTGCCTGGAGATGGGCGATGTTGACCGGGGAGCTGTTTTTT | CAWRWAMLTGELFF
TRBJ1-3 | . | . | TRBV10-1 | TGCGCCAGCAAGGATTTCTCAGACGACATATATTTT | CASKDFSDDIYF
TRBJ1-4 | . | . | TRBV5-1 | TGCGCCAGCAGCCTCTCTGGGGGGGCCGCGAATGAAAAACTGTTTTTT | CASSLSGGAANEKLFF
TRBJ1-5 | TRBD1 | few | TRBV11-2 | TGTGCCAGCAGCTCTACAGGGGATCAGCCCCAGCATTTT | CASSSTGDQPQHF
TRBJ2-3 | TRBD1 | . | TRBV7-2 | TGTGCCAGCAGCGCGGACAGGGGGCGTGCGGCTACGCAGTATTTT | CASSADRGRAATQYF
TRBJ2-5 | TRBD1 | few | TRBV28 | TGTGCCAGCAGTAAGACCCCGACAGGGGTAGAGACCCAGTACTTC | CASSKTPTGVETQYF
TRBJ2-1 | . | . | TRBV7-7 | TGTGCTAGCAGCTTAAGTGGAAATTACAATGAGCAGTTCTTC | CASSLSGNYNEQFF
TRBJ2-1 | . | . | TRBV28 | TGTGCCAGCAGGACAGCCATTAATACCTACAATGAGCAGTTCTTC | CASRTAINTYNEQFF
TRBJ2-1 | . | . | TRBV7-2 | TGTGCCAGCAGCCAGCAGGCTCAAGGCAATGAGCAGTTCTTC | CASSQQAQGNEQFF
TRBJ2-2 | TRBD2 | . | TRBV7-6 | TGTGCCAGCAGCAACCCTAGCGGGAAGCACGGGGAGCTGTTTTTT | CASSNPSGKHGELFF
TRBJ1-5 | . | . | TRBV25-1 | TGTGCCAGCAGTGCGCGGGACGGCCACTTCAATCAGCCCCAGCATTTT | CASSARDGHFNQPQHF
TRBJ1-5 | . | . | TRBV27 | TGTGCCAGCAGTTTAATTCACGGGGTTAGCAATCAGCCCCAGCATTTT | CASSLIHGVSNQPQHF
TRBJ1-5 | TRBD1 | few | TRBV5-6 | TGTGCCAGCAGCATCGGGACAGGGGATCAGCCCCAGCATTTT | CASSIGTGDQPQHF